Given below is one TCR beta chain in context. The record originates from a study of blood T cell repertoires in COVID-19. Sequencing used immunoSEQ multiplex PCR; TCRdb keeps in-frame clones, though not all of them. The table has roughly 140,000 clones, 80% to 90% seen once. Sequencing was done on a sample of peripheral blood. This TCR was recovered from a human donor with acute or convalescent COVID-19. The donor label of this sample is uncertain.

The CDR3 here is CASSLWGQGSHEQFF. The CDR3 DNA reads as TGTGCCAGCAGTTTGTGGGGACAGGGGAGTCATGAGCAGTTCTTC. The V and J genes are TRBV28 and TRBJ2-1; 10 bases map to TRBD1. With V trimmed by 3 bases and J by 8 bases, 7 bases remained unmatched. This CDR3 is built from 15 residues. Germline CDR1 reads MDHEN; CDR2 reads SYDVKM.